The T cell receptor (beta chain) described here comes from a study of cytomegalovirus exposure and HLA in healthy donors. Study background: When about 400 donors were genotyped, approximately 80% of them were found to fall in the Caucasian-associated ancestry cluster. Broader study findings: Per a later analysis, approximately 16,000 TCR beta sequences showed association with HLA alleles at 0.05 false discovery rate. Among TCR beta chains of equal frequency, HLA-associated ones were more clonally expanded in a later analysis. In a later analysis, CMV-associated beta chains were mostly HLA-associated, it appeared.

This clone occurred many times. Its antigen is unidentified. The primer mix had 60 Vbeta and 13 Jbeta primers. Clones were sequenced by immunoSEQ multiplex PCR, and TCRdb holds only the in-frame ones, with some missing. The repertoire holds 100,000 or so clones, with about 75% as singletons. The CDR3 length is 15 residues. V dropped 0 bases and J dropped 8; count of bases not matched to a gene: 5. From germline, CDR1 is LGHNA and CDR2 YNFKEQ. The specimen sequenced was PBMCs. This TCR was recovered from a male donor in good health and CMV-seropositive. This sequence joins TRBV4-2 and TRBJ1-4; 8 bases map to TRBD1. This CDR3 reads CASSQDRQGWEKLFF. The CDR3 region has the DNA TGTGCCAGCAGCCAAGATCGACAGGGGTGGGAAAAACTGTTTTTT.